The TCR beta chain under discussion was sequenced for a study of early T cells in non-severe SARS-CoV-2 infection. TCRdb passed the 5' RACE reads through MiXCR, listing each CDR3 protein once. Here the sample spans under 70,000 distinct CDR3 sequences, more than 9.5% being singletons. Study conclusions and caveats: Matches to VDJdb favored anti-spike CD8 responses and missed private and CD4 specificities.

This clonotype was found many times. Its matching antigen is unknown. The sample was whole blood. This receptor was obtained from an adult who was a healthcare worker with PCR-confirmed SARS-CoV-2 infection or an uninfected control (not recorded which).

The CDR3 protein is CASSDTDGISYNEQFF. The CDR3 DNA sequence: TGTGCCAGTAGCGACACCGACGGAATCTCCTACAATGAGCAGTTCTTC. The chain recombines TRBV19 with TRBJ2-1; D call uncertain. Germline lookup yields CDR1 LNHDA and CDR2 SQIVND (reference sequence). The germline V and J ends were trimmed by 6 bases and 0 bases, with 15 bases remaining between them. The CDR3 is 16 amino acids.